This T cell receptor (beta chain) emerged from a study of blood T cell repertoires in COVID-19. All enrollees were about 18 to 100 years old and from roughly 22 US areas. Exposed participants came across a COVID-19 case within 2 weeks before study entry. Germline V gene data show CDR1 as KGHSH and CDR2 as LQKENI. V shed 3 bases and J shed 0 bases, with 17 bases lying between them. The CDR3 totals 17 residues. This table comes from immunoSEQ multiplex PCR, and its TCRdb copy is limited to in-frame clones, with some not included. The sample carries 250,000 or so clones, roughly 85% recorded once. The chain carries TRBV18 and TRBJ1-2; D unclear. The clonotype comes from a woman aged 45-60 years who had been exposed to COVID-19. Sample: PBMCs or T cells enriched from blood (not recorded which). DNA for the CDR3: TGTGCCAGCTCACCCCGACGAACAGCCGATTCTAACTATGGCTACACCTTC. Encoded protein: CASSPRRTADSNYGYTF.